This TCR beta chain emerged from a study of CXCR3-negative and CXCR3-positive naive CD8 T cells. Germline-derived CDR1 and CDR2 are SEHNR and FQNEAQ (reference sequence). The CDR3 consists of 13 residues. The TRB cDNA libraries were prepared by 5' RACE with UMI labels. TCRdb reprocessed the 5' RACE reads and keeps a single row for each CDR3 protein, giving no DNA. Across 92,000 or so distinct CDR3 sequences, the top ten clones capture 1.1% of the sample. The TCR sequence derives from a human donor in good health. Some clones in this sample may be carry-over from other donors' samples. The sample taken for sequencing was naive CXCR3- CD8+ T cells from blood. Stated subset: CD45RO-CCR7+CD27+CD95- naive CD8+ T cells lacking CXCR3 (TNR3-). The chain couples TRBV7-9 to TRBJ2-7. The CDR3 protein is CASSSGNSYEQYF.